This entry describes one TCR beta chain. Its antigen remains unknown. Trimming took 5 bases from V and 12 from J; bases not matched to a gene: 12. The germline V gene has CDR1 MNHEY and CDR2 SVGAGI. The CDR3 runs 14 residues. This entry is derived from a study of T cells in tuberculosis. Study observations and caveats: Active tuberculosis alpha repertoires lay closer to GMM-specific TCRs than controls'.

Assay used: immunoSEQ multiplex PCR; TCRdb lists only in-frame clones, some missing. The sample has roughly 35,000 clones, 90% to 95% seen once. The TCR originated in a donor aged 10-35 years with latent tuberculosis or without tuberculosis infection. Some clones in this sample may be carry-over from other donors' samples. The sample taken for sequencing was PBMCs. The chain recombines TRBV6-5 with TRBJ2-1; 8 bases are shared with TRBD1. Here the CDR3 DNA reads TGTGCCAGCAGTGACTGGACAGGGAACCTGGGGCAGTTCTTC. It translates to CASSDWTGNLGQFF.